The 26 T cell receptor beta chains given below trace back to one sample, sequenced in a study of CXCR3-negative and CXCR3-positive naive CD8 T cells. Each TRB cDNA library was prepared by 5' RACE (with UMI labels). TCRdb re-analyzed the 5' RACE reads; it lists each CDR3 protein once, without DNA. This sample contains about 6,600 distinct CDR3 sequences. Sequencing was done on a sample of naive CXCR3- CD8+ T cells from blood. Regarding subset: CD45RO-CCR7+CD27+CD95- naive CD8+ T cells lacking CXCR3 (TNR3-). Receptors were obtained from a human donor in good health. Some clones in this sample may be carry-over from other donors' samples.

According to its frequency, this clonotype is medium-sized. The V call is TRBV4-1, the J call TRBJ1-6. The CDR3 runs 16 residues. The V gene's germline CDR1 is MGHRA and CDR2 YSYEKL. Here the CDR3 reads CASSQTEGLPGSPLHF.

V gene TRBV23-1 combines with J gene TRBJ2-6. TRBV23-1 is an ORF; its function is uncertain. The CDR3 is 18 residues long. The CDR3 is CASSQPRSADSGANVLTF.

V gene TRBV6-2 or TRBV6-3 combines with J gene TRBJ1-1; the D call from TCRdb, TRBD1, cannot be confirmed without DNA. The CDR3 spans 16 residues. Germline CDR1 and CDR2: MNHEY and SVGEGT. CDR3 amino acids: CASSYAIQGVNTEAFF.

V gene TRBV3-1 combines with J gene TRBJ1-5; TCRdb designates TRBD1, a call that cannot be tested without DNA. Germline loops: CDR1 LGHDT, CDR2 YNNKEL (reference sequence). The CDR3 totals 17 residues. The CDR3: CASSQGPGTAYNQPQHF.

The chain links TRBV4-1 to TRBJ1-2. The germline V gene has CDR1 MGHRA and CDR2 YSYEKL. The CDR3 loop spans 12 amino acids. CDR3 sequence: CASSQGRNGYTF.

This clonotype shows up as medium-sized by frequency. CDR3 region: CSVDPGGTNYGYTF. The chain joins TRBV29-1 to TRBJ1-2; the TRBD1 assignment by TCRdb is unverifiable without DNA. The length of the CDR3 is 14 residues. The germline V gene encodes CDR1 SQVTM and CDR2 ANQGSEA.

This clonotype shows up as medium-sized (0.01 to 0.1%) by frequency. The chain couples TRBV12-3 or TRBV12-4 to TRBJ2-5; TCRdb's D call, TRBD2, is unchecked because there is no DNA. The length of the CDR3 is 14 residues. The CDR3 loop is CASRSGTLQETQYF.

The V and J genes are TRBV7-2 and TRBJ2-3; the TRBD2 assignment by TCRdb is unverifiable without DNA. CDR3 length: 12 amino acids. Per the germline V gene, CDR1 is SGHTA and CDR2 is FQGNSA. CDR3 amino acids: CASSFGGDTQYF. Full variable domain (remainder filled in from reference TRBV7-2 and TRBJ2-3): GAGVSQSPSNKVTEKGKDVELRCDPISGHTALYWYRQSLGQGLEFLIYFQGNSAPDKSGLPSDRFSAERTGGSVSTLTIQRTQQEDSAVYLCASSFGGDTQYFGPGTRLTVL.

The gene calls are TRBV5-1 and TRBJ2-5. Germline V gene data show CDR1 as SGHRS and CDR2 as YFSETQ. The CDR3 contains 13 residues. CDR3 residues: CASSLGLQETQYF.

The chain has TRBV11-2 and TRBJ2-1; lacking DNA, the TRBD1 call made by TCRdb goes unchecked. The V gene's germline CDR1 is SGHAT and CDR2 FQNNGV. The length of the CDR3 is 16 residues. The CDR3 loop reads CASSSPHRHSYNEQFF.

By frequency, this clonotype is medium-sized. V gene TRBV7-2 combines with J gene TRBJ2-2; the TCRdb D gene call, TRBD1, has no DNA to confirm it. Germline V gene sequence: CDR1 SGHTA, CDR2 FQGNSA. The CDR3 totals 21 residues. The CDR3 sequence is CASTVDALLGVTITNTGELFF.

The chain is built from TRBV6-1 and TRBJ2-3; the D gene TCRdb calls, TRBD2, cannot be checked with no DNA. Germline CDR1 reads MNHNS; CDR2 reads SASEGT. The CDR3 is 13 residues long. The CDR3 sequence is CAGGTSRRDTQYF.

The rearrangement uses TRBV20-1 and TRBJ2-4; TCRdb names TRBD2, which stays unverified in the absence of DNA. In germline, CDR1 is DFQATT, CDR2 SNEGSKA (reference sequence). This CDR3 region has 15 residues. CDR3 protein: CSAREEGTAKNIQYF.

Measured by frequency, this clonotype is medium-sized (0.01 to 0.1%). The chain has TRBV4-3 and TRBJ2-4. This CDR3 spans 16 amino acids. Germline CDR1 LGHNA, CDR2 YSLEER. Here the CDR3 reads CASSQDLDLAKNIQYF.

The rearrangement uses TRBV6-6 and TRBJ2-1; TCRdb designates TRBD2, a call that cannot be tested without DNA. The CDR3 is 15 residues long. Germline loops: CDR1 MNHNY, CDR2 SVGAGI (reference sequence). CDR3 in amino acids: CASSYPGLAGTEQFF.

The chain is built from TRBV29-1 and TRBJ2-1; TCRdb gives TRBD2 as the D gene, but with no DNA this cannot be confirmed. This CDR3 contains 13 residues. Per the germline V gene, CDR1 is SQVTM and CDR2 is ANQGSEA. The CDR3 loop is CSVRTSGSNEQFF.

This clonotype is deemed medium-sized (0.01 to 0.1%) by its frequency. The chain employs TRBV5-1 and TRBJ1-1. The germline gives CDR1 SGHRS, CDR2 YFSETQ. This CDR3 is 13 amino acids long. The CDR3 is CASSLGVNTEAFF.

By frequency, this clonotype is medium-sized (0.01 to 0.1%). The chain recombines TRBV29-1 with TRBJ2-3; lacking DNA, the TRBD1 call made by TCRdb goes unchecked. CDR3 length equals 12 residues. CDR1 is SQVTM and CDR2 is ANQGSEA in the germline V gene. CDR3 in amino acids: CSVDGTTDTQYF.

The chain employs TRBV27 and TRBJ2-7; the D gene TCRdb calls, TRBD1, cannot be checked with no DNA. Germline CDR1 reads MNHEY; CDR2 reads SMNVEV (reference sequence). The CDR3 runs to 14 residues. CDR3 region: CASSFGGGVREQYF.

This clonotype shows up as medium-sized (0.01 to 0.1%) by frequency. The J gene is TRBJ2-1, the V gene TRBV7-3; TCRdb designates TRBD1, a call that cannot be tested without DNA. The CDR3 covers 17 residues. The germline gives CDR1 SGHTA, CDR2 FQGTGA. The CDR3 is CASSLTPGQGAYNEQFF.

Judged by frequency, this clonotype is medium-sized. This chain links TRBV19 with TRBJ2-7. CDR3 length equals 15 residues. Germline V lookup: CDR1 LNHDA, CDR2 SQIVND (reference sequence). CDR3 residues: CASSGPDQTWNEQYF.

This clonotype is called medium-sized based on its frequency. The chain links TRBV7-2 to TRBJ2-2; the TCRdb D gene call, TRBD1, has no DNA to confirm it. The CDR3 has 16 residues. CDR1 SGHTA and CDR2 FQGNSA come from the germline V gene. The chain's CDR3 is CASSTRTGANTGELFF.

The rearrangement links TRBV21-1 to TRBJ1-1; as DNA is missing, the TRBD1 call by TCRdb cannot be tested. TRBV21-1 represents a pseudogene. The CDR3 totals 15 residues. This CDR3 is CASSNFTGPNTEAFF.

The chain's CDR3 is CASSQAPQGQTQYF. This chain links TRBV3-1 with TRBJ2-5; TCRdb's D call, TRBD2, is unchecked because there is no DNA. CDR3 length: 14 amino acids. CDR1 is LGHDT and CDR2 is YNNKEL in the germline V gene (reference sequence).

In terms of frequency, this clonotype is medium-sized. The V and J genes are TRBV3-1 and TRBJ1-1; the D call of TRBD1 rests on TCRdb alone, since no DNA is present to check it. The germline gives CDR1 LGHDT, CDR2 YNNKEL (reference sequence). The CDR3 has 13 amino acids. CDR3 amino acids: CASRLQGNTEAFF.

This clonotype registers medium-sized by frequency. The chain recombines TRBV29-1 with TRBJ2-2; TCRdb lists TRBD1, though no DNA is available to test this call. CDR3 size: 14 residues. Germline V gene sequence: CDR1 SQVTM, CDR2 ANQGSEA. CDR3 in amino acids: CSVETGWGTGELFF.